This TCR beta chain was observed in a study of T cell clonality in common variable immunodeficiency. Study conclusions and caveats: Fewer deletions and N-nucleotide insertions were reportedly seen in common variable immunodeficiency TCR beta sequences. CVID subjects showed higher TCRbeta clonality than healthy controls. Shared TCRbeta clones were fewer between CVID subjects than controls.

Profiled with immunoSEQ multiplex PCR; TCRdb holds only in-frame clones, not every one. The specimen gives about 31,000 clones without singletons; the ten biggest hold approximately 7%. CVID subjects were around 14 female and fewer than 35 male, aged about 8 to 70. This clone was found many times. The antigen is unknown. The read terminates 3 residues ahead of where the CDR3 ends, so the germline J gene completes it. The CDR3 is made up of 14 amino acids. The germline V and J ends were trimmed by 1 base and 4 bases, with 9 bases remaining between them. Germline CDR1 and CDR2: SGHNT and YENEEA. The sequencing sample was made of peripheral blood mononuclear cells. The chain links TRBV11-3 to TRBJ2-3; D might be TRBD1 (6 bases). The receptor's source is a human donor with common variable immunodeficiency. The CDR3 sequence: CASSLGGRADTQYF. The DNA read from the CDR3 is TGTGCCAGCAGCTTAGGGGGGCGGGCAGATACG.